The 6 T cell receptor beta chains reported below all come from one sample, sequenced in a study of shared clonotypes between healthy human individuals (TCRdb year 2020). For the CD8 naive samples, CD45RO-negative cells were positively selected for CCR7, yielding a CD45RA+CCR7+ population from which TemRA cells were excluded. The library was obtained by the immunoSEQ multiplex PCR assay. What TCRdb holds here is the immuneACCESS table cut down to in-frame rearrangements. Part of the clones is not present; checked against another copy, under half of the missing clones reflect an unresolved V gene, and the others are unexplained. A total of hundreds of thousands of clones appear in this sample, around 96% of them only once. The ten largest clones represent roughly 0.12% of the sample. The sequenced material came from naive CD8+ T cells sorted from blood. The cell subset or site label corresponds to: CD45RA+CCR7+. Receptor source: a woman in her 30s in good health.

The gene calls are TRBV11-2 and TRBJ1-3; D gene uncertain. The ends were cut back, 6 bases at V and 6 bases at J, with 6 bases in the middle. Germline V lookup: CDR1 SGHAT, CDR2 FQNNGV. The CDR3 is made up of 11 amino acids. CDR3 DNA: TGTGCCAGCAGTCAAAAAAACACCATATATTTT. This encodes CASSQKNTIYF.

The V call is TRBV5-4, the J call TRBJ2-3; 8 bases map to TRBD2. The CDR3 has 16 residues. CDR1 is SGHNT and CDR2 is YYREEE in the germline V gene (reference sequence). V was pared by 6 bases and J by 1 base, with 10 bases of the junction left unmatched. This CDR3 is CASKVAGLTGTDTQYF. The CDR3 region has the DNA TGTGCCAGCAAAGTAGCGGGATTAACGGGCACAGATACGCAGTATTTT.

The chain has TRBV27 and TRBJ1-4; D is possibly TRBD1 (5 bases). The CDR3 has 14 residues. Germline values: CDR1 MNHEY, CDR2 SMNVEV (reference sequence). Between the trimmed V and J ends, which lost 1 base and 6 bases, there was a span of 9 bases. CDR3 DNA: TGTGCCAGCAGTTTATGGTCGGGGGATGAAAAACTGTTTTTT. Protein: CASSLWSGDEKLFF.

The V gene is TRBV7-6, the J gene TRBJ2-7; D call uncertain. Trimming pared 1 base from V and 1 base from J, leaving 8 bases between. This CDR3 region has 14 residues. Germline assignment: CDR1 SGHVS and CDR2 FNYEAQ. CDR3 amino acids: CASSLDPESYEQYF. The CDR3 DNA is TGTGCCAGCAGCTTAGACCCAGAGTCCTACGAGCAGTACTTC.

This chain uses TRBV4-1 with TRBJ2-1, with TRBD2 matching over 7 bases. With 5 bases clipped from V and 7 bases from J, the junction kept 14 bases outside the gene matches. The CDR3 extends over 16 amino acids. CDR1 is MGHRA and CDR2 is YSYEKL in the germline V gene. CDR3: CASSGPGRTSGNEQFF. Written as DNA, the CDR3 is TGCGCCAGCAGCGGGCCAGGTAGGACTAGTGGGAATGAGCAGTTCTTC.

CDR3 in DNA: TGTGCCAGCAGCTCGTTTAGCGGGAGGGCCGCCAATGAGCAGTTCTTC. As protein: CASSSFSGRAANEQFF. The V call is TRBV7-8, the J call TRBJ2-1; 11 nucleotides agree with TRBD2. The CDR3 has 16 residues. Unmatched junction bases numbered 8, after V lost 4 bases and J lost 6 bases. CDR1 and CDR2 from the germline V gene are SGHVS and FQNEAQ.